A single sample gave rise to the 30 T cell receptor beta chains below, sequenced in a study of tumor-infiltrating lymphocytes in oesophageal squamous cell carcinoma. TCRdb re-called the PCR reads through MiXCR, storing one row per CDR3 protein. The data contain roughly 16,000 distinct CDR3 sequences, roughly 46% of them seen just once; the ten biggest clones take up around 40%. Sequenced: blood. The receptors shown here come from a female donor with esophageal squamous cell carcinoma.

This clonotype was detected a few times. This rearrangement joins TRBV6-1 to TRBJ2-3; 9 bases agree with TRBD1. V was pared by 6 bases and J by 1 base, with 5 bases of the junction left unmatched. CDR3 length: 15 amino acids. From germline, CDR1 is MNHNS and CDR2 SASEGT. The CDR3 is CASSKRQGGTDTQYF. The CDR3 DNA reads TGTGCCAGCAGCAAACGACAGGGGGGCACAGATACGCAGTATTTT.

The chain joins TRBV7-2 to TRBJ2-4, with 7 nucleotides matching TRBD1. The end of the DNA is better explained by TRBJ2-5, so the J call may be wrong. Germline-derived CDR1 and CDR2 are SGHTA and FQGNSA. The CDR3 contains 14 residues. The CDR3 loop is CASSARQGVKTQYF. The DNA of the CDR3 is TGTGCCAGCAGCGCAAGACAGGGAGTAAAGACCCAGTACTTC.

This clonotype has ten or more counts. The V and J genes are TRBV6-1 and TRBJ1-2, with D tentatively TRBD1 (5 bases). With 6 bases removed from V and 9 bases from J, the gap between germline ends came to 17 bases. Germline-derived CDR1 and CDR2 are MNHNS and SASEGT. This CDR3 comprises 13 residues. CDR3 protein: CASSRGTEYSYTF. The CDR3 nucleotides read TGTGCCAGCAGCCGCGGGACCGAGTATAGCTACACCTTC.

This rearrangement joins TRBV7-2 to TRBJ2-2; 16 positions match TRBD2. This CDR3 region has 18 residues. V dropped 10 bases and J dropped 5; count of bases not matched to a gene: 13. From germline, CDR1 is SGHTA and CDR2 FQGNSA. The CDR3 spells CAIPGGLAGGPYTGELFF. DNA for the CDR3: TGTGCCATCCCAGGGGGACTAGCGGGGGGGCCGTATACCGGGGAGCTGTTTTTT. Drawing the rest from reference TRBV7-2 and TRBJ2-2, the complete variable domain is GAGVSQSPSNKVTEKGKDVELRCDPISGHTALYWYRQSLGQGLEFLIYFQGNSAPDKSGLPSDRFSAERTGGSVSTLTIQRTQQEDSAVYLCAIPGGLAGGPYTGELFFGEGSRLTVL.

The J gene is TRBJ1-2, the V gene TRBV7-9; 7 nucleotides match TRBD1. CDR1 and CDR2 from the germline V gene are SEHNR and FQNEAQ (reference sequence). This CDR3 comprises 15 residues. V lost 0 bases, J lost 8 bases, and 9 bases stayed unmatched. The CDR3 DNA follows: TGTGCCAGCAGCTTAGCTACTCAGACAGGGCACGGCTACACCTTC. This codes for CASSLATQTGHGYTF.

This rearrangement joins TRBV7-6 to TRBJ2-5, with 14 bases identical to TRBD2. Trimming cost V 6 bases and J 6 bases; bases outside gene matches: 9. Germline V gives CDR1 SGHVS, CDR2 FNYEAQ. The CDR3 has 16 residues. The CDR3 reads CASSPTGLAGGKTQYF. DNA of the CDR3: TGTGCCAGCAGTCCGACAGGACTAGCGGGAGGCAAGACCCAGTACTTC.

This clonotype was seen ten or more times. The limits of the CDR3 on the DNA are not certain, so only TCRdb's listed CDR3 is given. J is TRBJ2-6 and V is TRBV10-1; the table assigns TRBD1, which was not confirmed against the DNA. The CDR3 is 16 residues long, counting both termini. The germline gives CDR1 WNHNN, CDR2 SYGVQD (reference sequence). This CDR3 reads CASSGGQGGLWLHLRF.

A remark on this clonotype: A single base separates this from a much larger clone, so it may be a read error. CDR3 region: CASSPGSGLSSYEQFF. In DNA, the CDR3 is TGTGCCAGCAGCCCAGGGTCGGGACTCAGCTCCTACGAGCAGTTCTTC. This chain joins TRBV5-6 and TRBJ2-4, with a weak D call TRBD2 (6 bases). The DNA matches TRBJ2-1 better at its end, which makes the J call doubtful. CDR3 length equals 16 residues. Germline CDR1 is SGHDT and CDR2 is YYEEEE.

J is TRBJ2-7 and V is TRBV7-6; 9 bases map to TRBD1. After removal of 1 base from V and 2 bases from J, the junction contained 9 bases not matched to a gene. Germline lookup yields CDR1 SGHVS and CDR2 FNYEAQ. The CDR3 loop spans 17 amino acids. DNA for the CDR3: TGTGCCAGCAGCTTAGTTACCGGGACAGGGATCCCCTACGAGCAGTACTTC. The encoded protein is CASSLVTGTGIPYEQYF. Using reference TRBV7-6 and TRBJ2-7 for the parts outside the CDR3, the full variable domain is GAGVSQSPRYKVTKRGQDVALRCDPISGHVSLYWYRQALGQGPEFLTYFNYEAQQDKSGLPNDRFSAERPEGSISTLTIQRTEQRDSAMYRCASSLVTGTGIPYEQYFGPGTRLTVT.

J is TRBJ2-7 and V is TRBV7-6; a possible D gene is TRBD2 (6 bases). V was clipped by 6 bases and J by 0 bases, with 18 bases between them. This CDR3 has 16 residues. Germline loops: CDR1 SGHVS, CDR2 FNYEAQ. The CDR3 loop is CASSVVGRESSYEQYF. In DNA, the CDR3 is TGTGCCAGCAGTGTGGTTGGACGGGAGAGCTCCTACGAGCAGTACTTC. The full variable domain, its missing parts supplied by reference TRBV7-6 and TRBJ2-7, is GAGVSQSPRYKVTKRGQDVALRCDPISGHVSLYWYRQALGQGPEFLTYFNYEAQQDKSGLPNDRFSAERPEGSISTLTIQRTEQRDSAMYRCASSVVGRESSYEQYFGPGTRLTVT.

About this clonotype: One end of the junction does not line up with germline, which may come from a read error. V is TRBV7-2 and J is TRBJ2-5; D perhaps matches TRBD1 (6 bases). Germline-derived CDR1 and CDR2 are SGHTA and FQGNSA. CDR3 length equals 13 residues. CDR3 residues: CASSPGARSPLHF. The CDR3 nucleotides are TGTGCCAGCAGTCCAGGGGCACGTTCACCCCTCCACTTC. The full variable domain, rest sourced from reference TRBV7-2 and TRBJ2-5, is GAGVSQSPSNKVTEKGKDVELRCDPISGHTALYWYRQSLGQGLEFLIYFQGNSAPDKSGLPSDRFSAERTGGSVSTLTIQRTQQEDSAVYLCASSPGARSPLHFGPGTRLLVL.

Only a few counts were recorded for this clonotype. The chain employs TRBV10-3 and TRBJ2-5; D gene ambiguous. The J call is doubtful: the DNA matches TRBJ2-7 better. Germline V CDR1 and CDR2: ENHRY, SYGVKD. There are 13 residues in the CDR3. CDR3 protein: CAISLGGAYEQYF. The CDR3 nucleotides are TGTGCCATCAGTTTGGGTGGGGCCTACGAGCAGTACTTC.

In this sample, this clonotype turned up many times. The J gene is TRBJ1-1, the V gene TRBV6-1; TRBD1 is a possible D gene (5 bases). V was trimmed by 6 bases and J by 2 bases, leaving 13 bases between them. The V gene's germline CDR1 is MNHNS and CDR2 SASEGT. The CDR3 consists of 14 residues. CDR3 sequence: CASRLQELNTEAFF. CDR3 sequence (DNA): TGTGCCAGCAGATTACAGGAGCTAAACACTGAAGCTTTCTTT.

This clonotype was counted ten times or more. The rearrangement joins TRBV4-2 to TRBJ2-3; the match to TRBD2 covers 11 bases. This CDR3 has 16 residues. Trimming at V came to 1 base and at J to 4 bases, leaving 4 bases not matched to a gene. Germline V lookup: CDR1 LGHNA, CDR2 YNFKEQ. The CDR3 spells CASSQGTSGGADTQYF. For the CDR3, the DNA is TGTGCCAGCAGCCAAGGTACTAGCGGGGGTGCAGATACGCAGTATTTT.

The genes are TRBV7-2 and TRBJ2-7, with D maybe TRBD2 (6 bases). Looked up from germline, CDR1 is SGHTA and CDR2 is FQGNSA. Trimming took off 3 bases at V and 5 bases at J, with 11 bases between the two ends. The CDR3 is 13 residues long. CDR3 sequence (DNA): TGTGCCAGCAGCTTGGGGGGTCCCAACGAGCAGTACTTC. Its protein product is CASSLGGPNEQYF.

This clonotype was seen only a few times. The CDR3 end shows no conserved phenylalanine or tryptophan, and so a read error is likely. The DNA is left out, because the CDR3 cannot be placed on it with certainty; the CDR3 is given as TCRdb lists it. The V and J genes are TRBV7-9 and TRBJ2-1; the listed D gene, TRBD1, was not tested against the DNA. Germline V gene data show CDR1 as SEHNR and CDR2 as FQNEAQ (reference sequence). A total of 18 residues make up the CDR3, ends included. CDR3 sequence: CASSSSDRGLSYGYTFGS.

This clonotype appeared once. The CDR3 region is CATSDLLAGGTDTQYF. CDR3 DNA sequence: TGTGCCACCAGTGATTTACTAGCGGGAGGAACAGATACGCAGTATTTT. The V and J genes are TRBV24-1 and TRBJ2-3, with 12 bases lining up with TRBD2. Germline V gene lookup returns CDR1 KGHDR and CDR2 SFDVKD. The ends lost 1 base at V and 3 bases at J; junction bases unmatched: 1. This CDR3 is 16 amino acids long.

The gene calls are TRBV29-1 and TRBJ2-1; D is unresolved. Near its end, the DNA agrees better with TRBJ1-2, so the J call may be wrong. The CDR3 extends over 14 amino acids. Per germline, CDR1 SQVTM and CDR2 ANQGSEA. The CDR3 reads CSVVESGYPYGYTF. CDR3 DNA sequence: TGCAGCGTTGTGGAATCGGGGTACCCCTATGGCTACACCTTC.

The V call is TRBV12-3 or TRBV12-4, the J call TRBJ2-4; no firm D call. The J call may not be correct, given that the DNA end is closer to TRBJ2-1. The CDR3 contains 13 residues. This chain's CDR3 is CASYQASYNEQFF. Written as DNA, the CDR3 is TGTGCCAGCTACCAGGCCTCCTACAATGAGCAGTTCTTC.

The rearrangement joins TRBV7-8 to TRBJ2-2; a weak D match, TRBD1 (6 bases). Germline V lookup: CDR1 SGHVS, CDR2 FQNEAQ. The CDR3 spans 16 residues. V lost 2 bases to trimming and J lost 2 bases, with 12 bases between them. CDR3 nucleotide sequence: TGTGCCAGCAGCTTACGCAACAGGGTTAACACCGGGGAGCTGTTTTTT. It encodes CASSLRNRVNTGELFF.

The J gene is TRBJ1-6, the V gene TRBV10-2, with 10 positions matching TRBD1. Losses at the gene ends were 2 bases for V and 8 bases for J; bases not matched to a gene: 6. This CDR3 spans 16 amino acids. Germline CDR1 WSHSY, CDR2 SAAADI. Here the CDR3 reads CASSERRTGGDSPLHF. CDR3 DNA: TGCGCCAGCAGTGAGCGTCGGACAGGGGGGGATTCACCCCTCCACTTT.

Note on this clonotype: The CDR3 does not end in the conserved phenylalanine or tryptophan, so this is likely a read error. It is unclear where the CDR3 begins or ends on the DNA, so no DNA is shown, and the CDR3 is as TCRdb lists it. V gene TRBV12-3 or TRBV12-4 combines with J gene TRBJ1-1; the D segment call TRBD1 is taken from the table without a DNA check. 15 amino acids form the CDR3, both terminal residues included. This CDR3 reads CASSRPPEFFFGSGQ.

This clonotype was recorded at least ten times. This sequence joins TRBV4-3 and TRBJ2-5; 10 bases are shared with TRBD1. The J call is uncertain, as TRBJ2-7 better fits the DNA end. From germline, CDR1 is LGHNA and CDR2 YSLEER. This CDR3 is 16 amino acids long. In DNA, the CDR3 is TGCGCCAGCAGCCGCTTTGACAGGGGGCTAGGCTCCGAGCAGTACTTC. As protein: CASSRFDRGLGSEQYF.

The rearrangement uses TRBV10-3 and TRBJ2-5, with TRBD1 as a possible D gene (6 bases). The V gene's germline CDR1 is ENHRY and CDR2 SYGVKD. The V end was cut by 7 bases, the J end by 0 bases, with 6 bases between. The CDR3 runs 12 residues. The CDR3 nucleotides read TGTGCCATCAAGGGGGACCAAGAGACCCAGTACTTC. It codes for CAIKGDQETQYF.

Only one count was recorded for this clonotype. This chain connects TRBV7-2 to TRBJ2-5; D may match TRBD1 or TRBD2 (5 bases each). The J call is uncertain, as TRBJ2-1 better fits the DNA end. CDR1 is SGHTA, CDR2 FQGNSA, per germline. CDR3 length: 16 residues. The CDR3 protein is CASSLGPRGTGDEQFF. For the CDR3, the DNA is TGTGCCAGCAGCTTAGGGCCACGGGGCACTGGAGATGAGCAGTTCTTC.

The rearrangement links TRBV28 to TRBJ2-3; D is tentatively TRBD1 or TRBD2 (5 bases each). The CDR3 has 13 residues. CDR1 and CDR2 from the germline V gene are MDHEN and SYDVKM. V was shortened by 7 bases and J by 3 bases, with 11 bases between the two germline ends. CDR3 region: CASTPGRTDTQYF. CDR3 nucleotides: TGTGCCAGCACCCCGGGGCGAACAGATACGCAGTATTTT. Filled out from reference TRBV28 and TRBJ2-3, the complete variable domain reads DVKVTQSSRYLVKRTGEKVFLECVQDMDHENMFWYRQDPGLGLRLIYFSYDVKMKEKGDIPEGYSVSREKKERFSLILESASTNQTSMYLCASTPGRTDTQYFGPGTRLTVL.

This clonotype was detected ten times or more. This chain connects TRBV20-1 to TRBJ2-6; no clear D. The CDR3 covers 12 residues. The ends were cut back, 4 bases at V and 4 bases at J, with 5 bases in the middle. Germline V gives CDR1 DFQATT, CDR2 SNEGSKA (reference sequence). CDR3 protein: CSAKGGANVLTF. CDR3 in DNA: TGCAGTGCTAAAGGGGGGGCCAACGTCCTGACTTTC.

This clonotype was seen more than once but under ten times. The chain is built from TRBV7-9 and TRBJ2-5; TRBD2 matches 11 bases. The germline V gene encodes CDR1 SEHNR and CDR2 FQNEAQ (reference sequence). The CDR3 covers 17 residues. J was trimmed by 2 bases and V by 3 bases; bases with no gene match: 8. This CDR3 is CASSFSIGTSGQETQYF. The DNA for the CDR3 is TGTGCCAGCAGCTTTTCCATCGGGACTAGCGGACAAGAGACCCAGTACTTC.

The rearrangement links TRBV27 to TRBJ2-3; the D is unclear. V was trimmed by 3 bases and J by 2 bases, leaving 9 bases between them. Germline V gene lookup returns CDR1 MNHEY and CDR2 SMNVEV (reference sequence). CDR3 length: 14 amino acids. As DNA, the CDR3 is TGTGCCAGCAGTTTGGGCAGAAACACAGATACGCAGTATTTT. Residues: CASSLGRNTDTQYF.

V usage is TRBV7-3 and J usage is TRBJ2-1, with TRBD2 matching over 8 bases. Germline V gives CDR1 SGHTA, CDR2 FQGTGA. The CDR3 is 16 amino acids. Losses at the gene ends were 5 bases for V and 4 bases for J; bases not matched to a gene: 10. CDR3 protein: CASSPQIAGLYNEQFF. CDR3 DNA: TGTGCCAGCAGCCCTCAAATAGCGGGACTTTACAATGAGCAGTTCTTC.